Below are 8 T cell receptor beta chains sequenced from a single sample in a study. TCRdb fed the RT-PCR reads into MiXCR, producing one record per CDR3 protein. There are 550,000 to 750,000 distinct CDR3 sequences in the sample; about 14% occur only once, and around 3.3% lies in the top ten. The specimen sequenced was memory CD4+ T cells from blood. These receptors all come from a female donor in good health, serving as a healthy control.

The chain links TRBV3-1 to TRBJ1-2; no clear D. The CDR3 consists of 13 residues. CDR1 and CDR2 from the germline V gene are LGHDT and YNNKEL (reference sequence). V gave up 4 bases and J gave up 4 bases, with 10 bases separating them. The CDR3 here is CASSPLFSYGYTF. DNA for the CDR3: TGTGCCAGCAGCCCCTTGTTTAGCTATGGCTACACCTTC.

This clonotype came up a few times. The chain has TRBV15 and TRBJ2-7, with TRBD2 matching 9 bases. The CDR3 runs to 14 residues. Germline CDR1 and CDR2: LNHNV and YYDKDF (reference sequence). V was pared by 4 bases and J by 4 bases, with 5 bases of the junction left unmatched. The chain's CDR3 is CATSKNSGSYEQYF. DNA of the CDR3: TGTGCCACCAGCAAGAATAGCGGGAGTTACGAGCAGTACTTC.

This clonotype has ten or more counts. The CDR3 DNA reads as TGTGCCATCAGTCTTTCAGGGACCTACGAGCAGTACTTC. This translates into CAISLSGTYEQYF. The V and J genes are TRBV10-3 and TRBJ2-7, with a weak D call TRBD1 (5 bases). This CDR3 comprises 13 residues. Trimming cost V 5 bases and J 2 bases, with 10 bases left between them. Per germline, CDR1 ENHRY and CDR2 SYGVKD.

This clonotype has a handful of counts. Written as DNA, the CDR3 is TGTGCCAGCAGCTCGCGGAGCATCCCCCCCTACGAGCAGTACTTC. It specifies CASSSRSIPPYEQYF. This chain uses TRBV5-6 with TRBJ2-7; no clear D gene. This CDR3 has 15 residues. Germline values: CDR1 SGHDT, CDR2 YYEEEE. Between the trimmed V and J ends, which lost 3 bases and 2 bases, there was a span of 15 bases.

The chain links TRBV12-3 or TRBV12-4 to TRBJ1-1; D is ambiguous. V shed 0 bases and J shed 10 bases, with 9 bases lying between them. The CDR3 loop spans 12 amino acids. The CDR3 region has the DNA TGTGCCAGCAGTTTAGCCTTAGGTGGAGCTTTCTTT. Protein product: CASSLALGGAFF.

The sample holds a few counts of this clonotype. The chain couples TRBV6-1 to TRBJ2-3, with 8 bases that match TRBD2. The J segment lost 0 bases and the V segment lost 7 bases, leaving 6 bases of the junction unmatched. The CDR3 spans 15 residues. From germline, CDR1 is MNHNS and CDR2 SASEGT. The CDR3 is CASIWASGSTDTQYF. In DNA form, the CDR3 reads TGTGCCAGCATTTGGGCTAGCGGGAGCACAGATACGCAGTATTTT.

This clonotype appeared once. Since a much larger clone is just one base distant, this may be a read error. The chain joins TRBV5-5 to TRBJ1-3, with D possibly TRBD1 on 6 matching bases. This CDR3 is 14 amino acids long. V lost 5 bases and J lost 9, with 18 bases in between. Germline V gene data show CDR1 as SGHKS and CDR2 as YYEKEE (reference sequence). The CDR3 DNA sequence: TGTGCCAGCAGATTGTCACAGGGAGGTAGCACCATATATTTT. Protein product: CASRLSQGGSTIYF. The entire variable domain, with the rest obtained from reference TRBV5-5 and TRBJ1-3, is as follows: DAGVTQSPTHLIKTRGQQVTLRCSPISGHKSVSWYQQVLGQGPQFIFQYYEKEERGRGNFPDRFSARQFPNYSSELNVNALLLGDSALYLCASRLSQGGSTIYFGEGSWLTVV.

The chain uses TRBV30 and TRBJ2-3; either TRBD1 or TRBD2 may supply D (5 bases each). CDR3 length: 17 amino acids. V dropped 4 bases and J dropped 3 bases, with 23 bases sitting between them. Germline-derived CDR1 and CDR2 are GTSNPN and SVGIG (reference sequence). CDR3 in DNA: TGTGCCTGGACCCCTCCGGGACCTCCCGTTGGGACAGATACGCAGTATTTT. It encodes CAWTPPGPPVGTDTQYF.